The 9 T cell receptor beta chains presented below share a single source sample, sequenced in a study of T cell responses to AZD1222 COVID-19 vaccine. The method was immunoSEQ multiplex PCR; TCRdb's version includes in-frame clones alone and lacks a portion of them. The sample holds more than 85,000 clones, about four fifths seen once. The material was peripheral blood, obtained on day 0 of AZD1222 vaccination. The receptor set was obtained from an adult in good health.

This sequence joins TRBV18 and TRBJ1-2; D gene ambiguous. Trimming stripped 4 bases from V and 8 bases from J, with 17 bases between. The CDR3 is 14 residues long. The germline V gene has CDR1 KGHSH and CDR2 LQKENI. The chain's CDR3 is CASSRYGEAEGYTF. The DNA of the CDR3 is TGTGCCAGCTCACGTTACGGGGAAGCGGAAGGCTACACCTTC.

The chain combines TRBV5-1 with TRBJ2-2, with 10 bases identical to TRBD2. CDR1 and CDR2 (germline): SGHRS, YFSETQ. The CDR3 is 19 amino acids. The V and J ends lost 5 bases and 1 base, in that order; junction bases with no gene match: 14. CDR3: CASSSVALAGAENTGELFF. CDR3 bases: TGCGCCAGCAGTTCGGTCGCGCTAGCGGGGGCCGAGAACACCGGGGAGCTGTTTTTT. Full variable domain (rest looked up from reference TRBV5-1 and TRBJ2-2): KAGVTQTPRYLIKTRGQQVTLSCSPISGHRSVSWYQQTPGQGLQFLFEYFSETQRNKGNFPGRFSGRQFSNSRSEMNVSTLELGDSALYLCASSSVALAGAENTGELFFGEGSRLTVL.

The chain uses TRBV7-9 and TRBJ1-1; no clear D. V gave up 3 bases and J gave up 6 bases, with 11 bases separating them. CDR1 and CDR2 from the germline V gene are SEHNR and FQNEAQ (reference sequence). CDR3 size: 13 residues. The CDR3 loop is CASSLMREAEAFF. CDR3 sequence (DNA): TGTGCCAGCAGCTTGATGAGAGAGGCTGAAGCTTTCTTT.

The chain uses TRBV7-2 and TRBJ1-2; D is uncertain. The length of the CDR3 is 13 residues. Between the trimmed V and J ends, which lost 2 bases and 8 bases, there was a span of 12 bases. Germline V lookup: CDR1 SGHTA, CDR2 FQGNSA. The CDR3 reads CASSLWSEEGYTF. Written as DNA, the CDR3 is TGTGCCAGCAGCTTATGGTCCGAGGAAGGCTACACCTTC.

The chain recombines TRBV2 with TRBJ1-1; D unresolved. With 0 bases removed from V and 3 bases from J, the gap between germline ends came to 8 bases. CDR1 and CDR2 (germline): SNHLY, FYNNEI. The CDR3 is 14 residues long. The CDR3, as DNA: TGTGCCAGCAGTGAAGCGCTTCTACACACTGAAGCTTTCTTT. Residues: CASSEALLHTEAFF.

The chain has TRBV27 and TRBJ1-5, with a weak D call TRBD1 (6 bases). Between the trimmed V and J ends, which lost 5 bases and 4 bases, there was a span of 12 bases. Germline V gene lookup returns CDR1 MNHEY and CDR2 SMNVEV (reference sequence). The CDR3 covers 14 residues. CDR3 sequence (DNA): TGTGCCAGCAGTGCGACAGGCTATAATCAGCCCCAGCATTTT. Translating gives CASSATGYNQPQHF.

This clone was observed a few times. The genes are TRBV7-8 and TRBJ2-2, with TRBD1 identical over 7 bases. The J segment lost 3 bases and the V segment lost 4 bases, leaving 2 bases of the junction unmatched. The CDR3 has 14 residues. Germline V CDR1 and CDR2: SGHVS, FQNEAQ. CDR3 nucleotide sequence: TGTGCCAGCAGCTCCGGGACAGACACCGGGGAGCTGTTTTTT. This translates into CASSSGTDTGELFF.

V and J are TRBV15 and TRBJ1-1; 7 nucleotides line up with TRBD1. The CDR3 is 12 amino acids. V dropped 5 bases and J dropped 8; count of bases not matched to a gene: 5. From germline, CDR1 is LNHNV and CDR2 YYDKDF (reference sequence). CDR3 region: CATSWTGREAFF. The CDR3 coding sequence is TGTGCCACCAGCTGGACAGGCAGGGAAGCTTTCTTT.

V is TRBV5-1 and J is TRBJ2-1; TRBD1 might be the D (5 bases). V lost 2 bases, J lost 4 bases, and 19 bases lay in between. Per the germline V gene, CDR1 is SGHRS and CDR2 is YFSETQ. This CDR3 contains 17 residues. The CDR3 reads CASSFFSGQGTYNEQFF. CDR3 sequence (DNA): TGCGCCAGCAGCTTCTTTTCTGGTCAGGGTACTTACAATGAGCAGTTCTTC.